This TCR beta chain was observed in a study of identical twins. A universal primer site was created by template switching, with the cDNA bearing unique molecular identifiers. TCRdb itself ran the 5' RACE reads through MiXCR, one entry per CDR3 protein. The table includes 200,000 or so distinct CDR3 sequences, less than 8% detected once. General observations from the study: The degree of excess twin sharing was weaker in beta out-of-frame sequences. Insertions were fewer in abundant cord blood beta clonotypes, whereas memory repertoires showed none of this pattern.

This clonotype was seen more than once but under ten times. The target antigen is unknown. Germline loops: CDR1 MGHDK, CDR2 SYGVNS. This CDR3 is built from 14 residues. V lost 6 bases and J lost 5, with 13 bases in between. This same sample was also part of a study on yellow fever vaccine responses in identical twins.

The source is a woman aged 18-35 years in good health. Sequences were obtained from memory (CD45RO+) T cells sorted from blood. The chain is built from TRBV25-1 and TRBJ2-2, with a possible D match to TRBD1 (5 bases). The CDR3 loop is CASRKAGSTGELFF. DNA for the CDR3: TGTGCCAGCAGGAAGGCAGGGTCAACCGGGGAGCTGTTTTTT.